This T cell receptor beta chain appears in the sequencing data of a study of lymphopenia after photon versus proton radiotherapy. A word on this clone: Its antigen remains unidentified.

CDR3 length: 15 amino acids. Germline V CDR1 and CDR2: SGHNT, YENEEA. With V trimmed by 1 base and J by 7 bases, 5 bases remained unmatched. Only in-frame clones appear in the TCRdb table, and some are missing; sequencing was by immunoSEQ multiplex PCR. Of around 150,000 clones listed, less than 90% are singletons. The study's findings and limits: Under photons, naive T cells and diversity fell while effector/memory populations rose.

The source of this sequence is a man aged 50 to 60 with gastric cancer. The chain uses TRBV11-3 and TRBJ2-7, with 12 nucleotides matching TRBD1. The material sequenced was peripheral blood, taken from a patient treated with photon-based radiotherapy. CDR3 sequence: CASSLGGTGGEEQYF. Here the CDR3 DNA reads TGTGCCAGCAGCTTAGGAGGGACAGGGGGCGAGGAGCAGTACTTC.